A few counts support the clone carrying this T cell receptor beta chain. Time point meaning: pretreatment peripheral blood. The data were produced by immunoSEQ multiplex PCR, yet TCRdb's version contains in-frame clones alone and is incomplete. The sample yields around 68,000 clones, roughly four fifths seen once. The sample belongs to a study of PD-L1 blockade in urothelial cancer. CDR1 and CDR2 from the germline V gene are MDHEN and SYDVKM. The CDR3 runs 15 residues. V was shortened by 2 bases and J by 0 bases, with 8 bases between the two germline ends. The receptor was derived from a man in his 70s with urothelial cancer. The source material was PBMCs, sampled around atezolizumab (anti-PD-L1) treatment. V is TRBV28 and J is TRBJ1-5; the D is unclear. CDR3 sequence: CASSLHGFSNQPQHF. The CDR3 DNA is TGTGCCAGCAGTTTACACGGGTTTAGCAATCAGCCCCAGCATTTT.